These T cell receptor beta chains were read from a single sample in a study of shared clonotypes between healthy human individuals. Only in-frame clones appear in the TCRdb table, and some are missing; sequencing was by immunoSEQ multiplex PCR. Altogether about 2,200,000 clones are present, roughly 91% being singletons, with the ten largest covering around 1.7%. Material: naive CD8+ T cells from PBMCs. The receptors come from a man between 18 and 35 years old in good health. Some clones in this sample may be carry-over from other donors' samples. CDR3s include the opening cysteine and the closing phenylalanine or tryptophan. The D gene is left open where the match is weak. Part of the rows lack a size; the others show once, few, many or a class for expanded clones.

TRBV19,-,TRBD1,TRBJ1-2,TGTGCCAGTAGTAACACAACGACAGGGGAAGACTATGGCTACACCTTC,CASSNTTTGEDYGYTF
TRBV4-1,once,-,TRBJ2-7,TGCGCCAGCAGCCAAAATGTCAGGGGCGAGCAGTACTTC,CASSQNVRGEQYF
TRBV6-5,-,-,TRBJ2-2,TGTGCCAGCAGTTACTGGCGTACGAACACCGGGGAGCTGTTTTTT,CASSYWRTNTGELFF
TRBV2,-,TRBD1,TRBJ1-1,TGTGCCAGGCCAGGAACAGGGGACGTAACTGAAGCTTTCTTT,CARPGTGDVTEAFF
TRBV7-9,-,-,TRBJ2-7,TGTGCCAGCAGCCCCCCGGACGGTCCCTACGAGCAGTACTTC,CASSPPDGPYEQYF
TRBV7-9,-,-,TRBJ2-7,TGTGCCAGCAGCTTAGAAAGGGGCCTGCTGTACTTC,CASSLERGLLYF
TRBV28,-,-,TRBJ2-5,TGTGCCAGCAGCGATACAGGGGAGGGGGAACAAGAGACCCAGTACTTC,CASSDTGEGEQETQYF
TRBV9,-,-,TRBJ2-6,TGTGCCAGCAGTGAGGGGGCTGGGGCCAACGTCCTGACTTTC,CASSEGAGANVLTF
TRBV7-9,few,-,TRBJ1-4,TGTGCCAGCAGCCAGGGACCGACGAATGAAAAACTGTTTTTT,CASSQGPTNEKLFF
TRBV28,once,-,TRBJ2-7,TGTGCCAGCAGCCTTAGGCAGGGTTCAATTTCCTACGAGCAGTACTTC,CASSLRQGSISYEQYF
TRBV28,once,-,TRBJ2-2,TGTGCCAGCAGTTTTAGCATACGGACCGGGGAGCTGTTTTTT,CASSFSIRTGELFF
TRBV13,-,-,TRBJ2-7,TGTGCCAGCAGCTTGGCCCCCCACGAGCAGTACTTC,CASSLAPHEQYF
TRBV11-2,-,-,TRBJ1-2,TGTGCCAGCAGCTTGGCGAGGAGTAGTACTAACTATGGCTACACCTTC,CASSLARSSTNYGYTF
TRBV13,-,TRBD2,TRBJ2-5,TGTGCCAGCAGCACCAGCGGGGTCTGGGAGACCCAGTACTTC,CASSTSGVWETQYF
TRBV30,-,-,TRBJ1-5,TGTGCCTGGAGTGTAGGGCGTCAGCCCCAGCATTTT,CAWSVGRQPQHF
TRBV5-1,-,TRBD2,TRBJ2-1,TGCGCCAGCAGCTTGACCAGCGGGAGGAACTACAATGAGCAGTTCTTC,CASSLTSGRNYNEQFF
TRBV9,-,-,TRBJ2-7,TGTGCCAGCAGCGTAGGAGTGACGCCAGAGCAGTACTTC,CASSVGVTPEQYF
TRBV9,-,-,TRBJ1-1,TGTGCCAGCAGCCTCTATATAGGTACGGGGAACACTGAAGCTTTCTTT,CASSLYIGTGNTEAFF
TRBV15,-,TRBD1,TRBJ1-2,TGTGCCACCAGCACTCAACGAGGGACAGGGGGTGGCTACACCTTC,CATSTQRGTGGGYTF
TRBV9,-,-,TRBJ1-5,TGTGCCAGCAGCGTAGGGGCGGGTAAGCAGCCCCAGCATTTT,CASSVGAGKQPQHF
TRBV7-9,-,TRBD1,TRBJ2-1,TGTGCCAGCAGCTTCATCCTGGGGACAGGGAAGGGCAATGAGCAGTTCTTC,CASSFILGTGKGNEQFF
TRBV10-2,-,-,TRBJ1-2,TGCGCCAGCAGTAACCCGGACGGAAACTATGGCTACACCTTC,CASSNPDGNYGYTF
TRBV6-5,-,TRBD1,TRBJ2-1,TGTGCCAGCAGTTACTCGAGACAGGGTGGGGAGCAGTTCTTC,CASSYSRQGGEQFF
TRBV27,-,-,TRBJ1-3,TGTGCCAGCAGTCCCTACCCGGGGGCAATAAGCTCTGGAAACACCATATATTTT,CASSPYPGAISSGNTIYF
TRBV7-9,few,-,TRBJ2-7,TGTGCCAGCAGCGCCTCCTACGAGCAGTACTTC,CASSASYEQYF
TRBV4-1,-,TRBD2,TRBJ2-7,TGCGCCAGCAGCCAATCGGGACTAGCGGGCTACGAGCAGTACTTC,CASSQSGLAGYEQYF
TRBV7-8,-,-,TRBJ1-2,TGTGCCAGCAGCTTTCAGACGTCCGCTAACTATGGCTACACCTTC,CASSFQTSANYGYTF
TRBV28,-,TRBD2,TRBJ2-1,TGTGCCAGCAGTTTACTACTAGCGGGCAATGAGCAGTTCTTC,CASSLLLAGNEQFF
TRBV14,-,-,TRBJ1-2,TGTGCCAGCAGCCAAGAGGGTCGGGGTACCTATGGCTACACCTTC,CASSQEGRGTYGYTF